Listed below are T cell receptor beta chains from one sample, sequenced in a study of response to subunit inactivated influenza vaccine. A single record per CDR3 protein comes from TCRdb applying MiXCR to the RT-PCR reads. Here the sample spans hundreds of thousands of distinct CDR3 sequences, 21% being singletons. The material was PBMCs from blood, obtained approximately 20 months after vaccination. These receptors were collected from a man aged 45 to 75 who received an inactivated influenza vaccine. CDR3s include the opening cysteine and the closing phenylalanine or tryptophan. The order of the fields is V gene, D gene, J gene, clone size, CDR3 protein, CDR3 DNA. D genes are given only for firm matches. Not all rows give a size; the values are once, few, many and, for expanded clones, a class.

TRBV12-3/TRBV12-4,NA,TRBJ1-1,few,CASRTQRMNTEAFF,TGTGCCAGCAGGACGCAGAGAATGAACACTGAAGCTTTCTTT
TRBV3-1,TRBD1,TRBJ1-1,NA,CASSHETGGYTEAFF,TGTGCCAGCAGCCACGAGACAGGGGGCTATACTGAAGCTTTCTTT
TRBV27,NA,TRBJ2-5,few,CASSLSGGVAQYF,TGTGCCAGCAGTTTATCTGGAGGTGTGGCCCAGTACTTC
TRBV4-3,NA,TRBJ1-1,few,CASSQDLDGEAEAFF,TGCGCCAGCAGCCAAGATCTGGACGGGGAGGCTGAAGCTTTCTTT
TRBV7-2,TRBD1,TRBJ1-4,NA,CASSGTVREKLFF,TGTGCCAGCAGTGGGACAGTCAGGGAAAAACTGTTTTTT
TRBV4-2,TRBD1,TRBJ2-7,NA,CASSHRGDRGPSYEQYF,TGTGCCAGCAGCCACCGAGGGGACAGGGGCCCCTCCTACGAGCAGTACTTC
TRBV10-3,NA,TRBJ1-1,few,CAIRDKGNTEAFF,TGTGCCATCAGGGACAAGGGGAACACTGAAGCTTTCTTT
TRBV4-2,NA,TRBJ1-6,few,CASSQGPGNSPLHF,TGTGCCAGCAGCCAAGGTCCAGGGAATTCACCCCTCCACTTT
TRBV5-4,NA,TRBJ2-3,NA,CASNLAAVGDTQYF,TGTGCCAGCAACTTAGCGGCCGTGGGGGATACGCAGTATTTT
TRBV5-1,NA,TRBJ1-3,few,CASSLVGGSGNTIYF,TGCGCCAGCAGCTTGGTCGGGGGTAGTGGAAACACCATATATTTT
TRBV6-1,TRBD1,TRBJ1-5,many,CASSRAGQGFIQPQHF,TGTGCCAGCAGTAGAGCGGGACAGGGATTTATTCAGCCCCAGCATTTT
TRBV5-5,TRBD2,TRBJ2-5,once,CASSFSGGQQETQYF,TGTGCCAGCAGCTTTAGCGGGGGGCAACAAGAGACCCAGTACTTC
TRBV15,TRBD2,TRBJ2-4,NA,CATSRDKAGGNIQYF,TGTGCCACCAGCAGAGATAAAGCGGGAGGGAACATTCAGTACTTC
TRBV7-9,NA,TRBJ1-3,NA,CASSLAYRDRNTIYF,TGTGCCAGCAGCTTAGCGTACAGGGACAGAAACACCATATATTTT
TRBV4-1,NA,TRBJ2-3,NA,CASSQDLPGSLNTDTQYF,TGCGCCAGCAGCCAAGATCTTCCGGGGAGCCTGAACACAGATACGCAGTATTTT
TRBV19,NA,TRBJ2-6,few,CASRVGASGANVLTF,TGTGCCAGTAGAGTGGGGGCTAGTGGGGCCAACGTCCTGACTTTC
TRBV28,NA,TRBJ2-7,few,CASSSGSTLEYEQYF,TGTGCCAGCAGTTCCGGCAGCACATTGGAGTACGAGCAGTACTTC
TRBV6-1,NA,TRBJ1-5,many,CASFGATNQPQHF,TGTGCCAGCTTTGGGGCAACAAATCAGCCCCAGCATTTT
TRBV4-3,TRBD1,TRBJ1-2,many,CASSQEPQGAHGYTF,TGCGCCAGCAGCCAAGAACCCCAGGGGGCGCATGGCTACACCTTC
TRBV28,NA,TRBJ2-1,few,CASSPNGVYAYNEQFF,TGTGCCAGCAGCCCAAACGGGGTATACGCCTACAATGAGCAGTTCTTC
TRBV20-1,NA,TRBJ2-1,NA,CSARQSSYNEQFF,TGCAGTGCTCGACAGAGCTCCTACAATGAGCAGTTCTTC
TRBV19,NA,TRBJ1-4,NA,CASFSQGATNEKLFF,TGTGCCAGTTTTTCGCAGGGAGCAACTAATGAAAAACTGTTTTTT
TRBV6-1,NA,TRBJ1-5,NA,CATRYEAGQPQHF,TGTGCCACGCGCTATGAGGCTGGCCAGCCCCAGCATTTT
TRBV12-3/TRBV12-4,NA,TRBJ1-3,NA,CASSLGGDGNTIYF,TGTGCCAGCAGTTTGGGGGGAGACGGAAACACCATATATTTT
TRBV7-6,TRBD1,TRBJ2-1,once,CASSLAQSGTGGNEQFF,TGTGCCAGCAGCTTAGCGCAATCTGGGACAGGGGGCAATGAGCAGTTCTTC
TRBV18,NA,TRBJ2-7,NA,CASSPPTYEQYF,TGTGCCAGCTCACCACCGACCTACGAGCAGTACTTC
TRBV12-3/TRBV12-4,NA,TRBJ1-2,many,CASSLQGPYGYTF,TGTGCCAGCAGTTTGCAGGGCCCCTATGGCTACACCTTC
TRBV4-3,NA,TRBJ1-1,NA,CASSQRNTEAFF,TGCGCCAGCAGCCAAAGGAACACTGAAGCTTTCTTT
TRBV11-3,TRBD1,TRBJ2-1,NA,CASSPGTGTGNTYNEQFF,TGTGCCAGCAGTCCCGGGACAGGGACCGGGAATACCTACAATGAGCAGTTCTTC
TRBV30,NA,TRBJ1-5,few,CAWSLQGFQPQHF,TGTGCCTGGAGTCTTCAGGGCTTTCAGCCCCAGCATTTT
TRBV15,NA,TRBJ1-4,many,CATSRAYPSPSEKLFF,TGTGCCACCAGCAGAGCTTATCCTAGCCCCTCTGAAAAACTGTTTTTT
TRBV5-5,NA,TRBJ2-7,few,CASREGYEQYF,TGTGCCAGCAGGGAGGGGTACGAGCAGTACTTC
TRBV12-3/TRBV12-4,NA,TRBJ2-2,NA,CASSGLWGAGKAGELFF,TGTGCCAGCAGTGGCCTTTGGGGGGCGGGTAAAGCCGGGGAGCTGTTTTTT
TRBV10-3,NA,TRBJ2-7,few,CAISGSRGSGSSYEQYF,TGTGCCATCAGTGGATCCCGTGGTAGCGGATCCTCCTACGAGCAGTACTTC
TRBV20-1,TRBD1,TRBJ1-1,NA,CSASPAGGITNTEAFF,TGCAGTGCTAGCCCCGCAGGGGGCATAACAAACACTGAAGCTTTCTTT